This T cell receptor (beta chain) was sequenced during a study of T cells in Graves' hyperthyroidism and ophthalmopathy. General study findings and limits: Stable hyperthyroidism and ophthalmopathy were separated using 13 V-J signatures.

There were TCR beta CDR3 regions amplified from RNA transcripts. With the HTBI primer set, the TCR CDR3 went through a first round of RT-PCR. One entry per CDR3 protein results from TCRdb running MiXCR on the multiplex PCR reads. The data show about 690,000 distinct CDR3 sequences, roughly a sixth seen once. This clonotype was picked up many times. The target antigen is unknown. In patients aged 18 to 65, hyperthyroidism was newly diagnosed, with duration under 2 months. Patients were excluded for uncontrolled infection, other autoimmune disease, pregnancy or lactation. PBMCs were sourced from approximately 9.3 ml fresh peripheral blood. The CDR3 runs 11 residues. The germline V gene encodes CDR1 LGHDT and CDR2 YNNKEL (reference sequence). V lost 1 base and J 7 bases, leaving 2 bases between the germline ends.

The sequence was collected from a man aged 45-65 years with Graves' hyperthyroidism. The sample comprised blood. The chain recombines TRBV3-1 with TRBJ1-3; unclear D gene. Written as DNA, the CDR3 is TGTGCCAGCAGCCAAGGCAACACCATATATTTT. Protein: CASSQGNTIYF.